The following is a T cell receptor beta chain sequence with its context. Compared with germline, one end of the junction differs, possibly owing to a read error. Germline V gene sequence: CDR1 SSHAT, CDR2 FNYEAQ (reference sequence). The CDR3 is made up of 14 amino acids. The protocol was immunoSEQ multiplex PCR, while the TCRdb copy is restricted to in-frame clones and leaves out a portion. The sample lists 200,000 to 250,000 clones, roughly nine tenths occurring once. The sample originates from a study of blood T cell repertoires in COVID-19. At the level of the study: COVID-19 samples from acute and convalescent phases originated in the United States, Italy and Spain. The analysed material was cDNA or gDNA that came from T cells, B-cell-depleted T cells, or PBMCs.

Donors in Cohort 3 counted as recovered after two negative PCRs, clearance, or symptom resolution. The chain couples TRBV7-7 to TRBJ2-5, with a possible D match to TRBD2 (5 bases). The sequenced material came from PBMCs or T cells enriched from blood (not recorded which). The source is a young woman who had recovered from COVID-19. The CDR3 DNA follows: TGTGCTAGCAGCTTAGTCCTAGCAGGCGAGACCCAGTACTTC. It is translated as CASSLVLAGETQYF.